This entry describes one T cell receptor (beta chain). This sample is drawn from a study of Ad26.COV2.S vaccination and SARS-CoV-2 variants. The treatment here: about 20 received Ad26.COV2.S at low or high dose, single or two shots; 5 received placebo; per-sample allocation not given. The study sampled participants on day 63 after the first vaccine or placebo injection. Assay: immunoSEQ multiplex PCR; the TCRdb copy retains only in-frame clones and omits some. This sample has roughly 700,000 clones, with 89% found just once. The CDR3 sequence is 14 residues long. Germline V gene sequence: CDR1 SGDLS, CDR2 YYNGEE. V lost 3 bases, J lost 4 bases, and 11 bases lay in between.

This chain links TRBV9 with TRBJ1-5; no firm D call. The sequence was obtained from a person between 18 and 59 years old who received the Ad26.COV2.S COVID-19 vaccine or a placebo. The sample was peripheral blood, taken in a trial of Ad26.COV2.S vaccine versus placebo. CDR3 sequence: CASSADLGNQPQHF. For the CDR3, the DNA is TGTGCCAGCAGCGCCGACCTGGGGAATCAGCCCCAGCATTTT.